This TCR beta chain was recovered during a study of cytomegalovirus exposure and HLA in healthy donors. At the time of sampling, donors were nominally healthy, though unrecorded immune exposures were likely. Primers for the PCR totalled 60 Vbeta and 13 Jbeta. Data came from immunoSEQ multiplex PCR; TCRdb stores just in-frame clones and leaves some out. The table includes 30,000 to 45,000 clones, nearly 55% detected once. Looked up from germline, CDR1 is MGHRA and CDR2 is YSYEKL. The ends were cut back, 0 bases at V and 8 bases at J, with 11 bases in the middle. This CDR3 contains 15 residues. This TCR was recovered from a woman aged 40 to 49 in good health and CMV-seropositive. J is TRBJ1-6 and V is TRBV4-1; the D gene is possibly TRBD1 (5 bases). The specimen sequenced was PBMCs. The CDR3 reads CASSQDFDSYSPLHF. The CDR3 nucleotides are TGCGCCAGCAGCCAAGATTTCGACAGTTATTCACCCCTCCACTTT.